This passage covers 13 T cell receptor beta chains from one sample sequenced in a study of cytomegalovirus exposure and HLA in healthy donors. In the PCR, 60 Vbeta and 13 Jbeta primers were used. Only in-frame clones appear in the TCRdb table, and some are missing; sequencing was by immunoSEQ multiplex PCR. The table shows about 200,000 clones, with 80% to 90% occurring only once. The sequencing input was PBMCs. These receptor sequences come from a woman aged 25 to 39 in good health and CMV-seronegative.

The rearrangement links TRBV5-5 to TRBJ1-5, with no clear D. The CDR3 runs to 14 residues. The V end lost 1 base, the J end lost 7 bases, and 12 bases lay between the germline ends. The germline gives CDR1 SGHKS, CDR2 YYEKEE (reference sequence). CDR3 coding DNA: TGTGCCAGCAGCTTGTTCGGAATGGGCCAGCCCCAGCATTTT. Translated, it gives CASSLFGMGQPQHF.

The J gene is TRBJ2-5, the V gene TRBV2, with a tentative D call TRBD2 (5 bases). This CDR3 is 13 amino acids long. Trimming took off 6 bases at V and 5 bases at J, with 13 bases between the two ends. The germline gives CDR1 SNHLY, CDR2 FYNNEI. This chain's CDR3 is CASRRTAQETQYF. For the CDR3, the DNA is TGTGCCAGCAGGCGGACTGCACAGGAGACCCAGTACTTC. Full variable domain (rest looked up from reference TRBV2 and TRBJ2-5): EPEVTQTPSHQVTQMGQEVILRCVPISNHLYFYWYRQILGQKVEFLVSFYNNEISEKSEIFDDQFSVERPDGSNFTLKIRSTKLEDSAMYFCASRRTAQETQYFGPGTRLLVL.

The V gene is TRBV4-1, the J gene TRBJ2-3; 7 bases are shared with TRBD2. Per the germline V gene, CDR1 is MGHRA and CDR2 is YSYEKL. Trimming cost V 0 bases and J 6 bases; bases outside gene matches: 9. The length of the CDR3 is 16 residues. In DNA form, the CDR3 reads TGCGCCAGCAGCCAAGATCACAGCGGGGCTCGGGATACGCAGTATTTT. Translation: CASSQDHSGARDTQYF.

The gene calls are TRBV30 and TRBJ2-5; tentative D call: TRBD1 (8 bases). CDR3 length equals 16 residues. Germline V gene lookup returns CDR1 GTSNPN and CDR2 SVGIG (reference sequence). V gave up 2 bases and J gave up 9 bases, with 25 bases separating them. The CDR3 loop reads CAWSSQGEGLLVSQYF. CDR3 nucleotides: TGTGCCTGGAGTTCACAGGGGGAGGGACTCCTGGTGTCCCAGTACTTC. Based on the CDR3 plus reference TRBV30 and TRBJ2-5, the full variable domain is SQTIHQWPATLVQPVGSPLSLECTVEGTSNPNLYWYRQAAGRGLQLLFYSVGIGQISSEVPQNLSASRPQDRQFILSSKKLLLSDSGFYLCAWSSQGEGLLVSQYFGPGTRLLVL.

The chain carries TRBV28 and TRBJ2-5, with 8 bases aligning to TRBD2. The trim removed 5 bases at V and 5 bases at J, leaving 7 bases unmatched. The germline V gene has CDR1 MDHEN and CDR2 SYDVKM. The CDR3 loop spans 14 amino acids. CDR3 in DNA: TGTGCCAGCAGTCAAAGCGGGAGTTACGAGACCCAGTACTTC. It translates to CASSQSGSYETQYF.

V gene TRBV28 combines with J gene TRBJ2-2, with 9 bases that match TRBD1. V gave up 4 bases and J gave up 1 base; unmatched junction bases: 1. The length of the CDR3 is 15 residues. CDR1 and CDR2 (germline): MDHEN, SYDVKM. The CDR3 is CASSSGQGNTGELFF. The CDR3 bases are TGTGCCAGCAGTTCGGGACAGGGGAACACCGGGGAGCTGTTTTTT.

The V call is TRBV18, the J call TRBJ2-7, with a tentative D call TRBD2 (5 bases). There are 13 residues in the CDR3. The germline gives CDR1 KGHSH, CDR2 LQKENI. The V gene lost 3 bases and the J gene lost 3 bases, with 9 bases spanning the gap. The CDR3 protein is CASSPLGGYEQYF. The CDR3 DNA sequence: TGTGCCAGCTCACCCTTAGGAGGCTACGAGCAGTACTTC.

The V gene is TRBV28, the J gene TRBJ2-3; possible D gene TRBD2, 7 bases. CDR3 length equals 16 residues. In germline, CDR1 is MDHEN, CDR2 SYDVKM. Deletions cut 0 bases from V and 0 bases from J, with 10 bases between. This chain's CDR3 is CASSLWAGASTDTQYF. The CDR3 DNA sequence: TGTGCCAGCAGTTTATGGGCGGGGGCAAGCACAGATACGCAGTATTTT.

The CDR3 region is CASSLGTGNEKLFF. In DNA form, the CDR3 reads TGTGCCAGCAGCTTAGGGACAGGCAATGAAAAACTGTTTTTT. V and J are TRBV7-9 and TRBJ1-4; 7 bases are a match to TRBD1. Germline CDR1 SEHNR, CDR2 FQNEAQ (reference sequence). Trimming at V came to 1 base and at J to 5 bases, leaving 1 base not matched to a gene. The CDR3 length is 14 residues.

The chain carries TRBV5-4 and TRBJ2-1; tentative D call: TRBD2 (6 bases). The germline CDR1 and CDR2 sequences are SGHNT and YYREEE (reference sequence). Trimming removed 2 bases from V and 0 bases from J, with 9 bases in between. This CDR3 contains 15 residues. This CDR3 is CASSFGGPSYNEQFF. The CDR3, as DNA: TGTGCCAGCAGCTTCGGGGGTCCCTCCTACAATGAGCAGTTCTTC.

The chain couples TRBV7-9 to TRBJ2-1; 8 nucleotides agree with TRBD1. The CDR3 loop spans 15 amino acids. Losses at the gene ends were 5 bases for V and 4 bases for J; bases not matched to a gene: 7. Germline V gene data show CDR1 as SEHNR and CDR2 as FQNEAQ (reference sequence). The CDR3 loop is CASSARTGSYNEQFF. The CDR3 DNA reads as TGTGCCAGCAGCGCCCGGACAGGGAGTTACAATGAGCAGTTCTTC.

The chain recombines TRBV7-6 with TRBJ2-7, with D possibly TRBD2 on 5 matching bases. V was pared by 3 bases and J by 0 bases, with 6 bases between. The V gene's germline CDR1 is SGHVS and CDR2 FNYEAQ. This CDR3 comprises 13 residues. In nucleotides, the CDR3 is TGTGCCAGCAGCTTTGGGAGCTCCTACGAGCAGTACTTC. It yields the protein CASSFGSSYEQYF.

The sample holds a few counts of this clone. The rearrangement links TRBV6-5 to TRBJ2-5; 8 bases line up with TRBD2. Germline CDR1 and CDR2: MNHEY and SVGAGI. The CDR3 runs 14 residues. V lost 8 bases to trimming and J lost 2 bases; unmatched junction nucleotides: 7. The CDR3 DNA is TGTGCCAGCTCCTGGCTAGCGGGTCAAGAGACCCAGTACTTC. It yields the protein CASSWLAGQETQYF.